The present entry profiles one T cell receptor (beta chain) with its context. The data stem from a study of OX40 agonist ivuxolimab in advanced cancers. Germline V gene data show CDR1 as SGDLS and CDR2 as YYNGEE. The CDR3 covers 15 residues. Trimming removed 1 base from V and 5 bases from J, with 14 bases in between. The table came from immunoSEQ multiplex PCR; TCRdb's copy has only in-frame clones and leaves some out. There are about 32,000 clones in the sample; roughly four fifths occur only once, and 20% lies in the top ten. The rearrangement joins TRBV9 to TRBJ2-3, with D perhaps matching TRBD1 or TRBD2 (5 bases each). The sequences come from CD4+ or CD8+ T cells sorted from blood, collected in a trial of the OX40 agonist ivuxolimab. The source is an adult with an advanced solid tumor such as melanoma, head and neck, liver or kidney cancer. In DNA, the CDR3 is TGTGCCAGCAGCGTATCGGGGCTGATCAAAGATACGCAGTATTTT. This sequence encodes CASSVSGLIKDTQYF.